This entry lists 28 T cell receptor beta chains sequenced from one sample in a study of blood T cell repertoires in COVID-19. The protocol was immunoSEQ multiplex PCR, while the TCRdb copy is restricted to in-frame clones and leaves out a portion. In the table there are about 140,000 clones, 86% of which are singletons. Sequencing was carried out using peripheral blood. All receptors derive from a woman aged 55-75 years with acute or convalescent COVID-19.

The V gene is TRBV19, the J gene TRBJ1-1; 9 nucleotides match TRBD1. This CDR3 comprises 16 residues. Germline V gene lookup returns CDR1 LNHDA and CDR2 SQIVND (reference sequence). V shed 4 bases and J 5 bases; nucleotides not matched to a gene: 11. The CDR3: CASSTGTGKWFTEAFF. The CDR3, as DNA: TGTGCCAGTAGTACCGGGACAGGGAAGTGGTTTACTGAAGCTTTCTTT.

V usage is TRBV5-1 and J usage is TRBJ2-7; 8 nucleotides match TRBD1. There are 13 residues in the CDR3. V lost 6 bases, J lost 0 bases, and 2 bases stayed unmatched. In germline, CDR1 is SGHRS, CDR2 YFSETQ. The CDR3 protein is CASKGTGSYEQYF. CDR3 nucleotide sequence: TGCGCCAGCAAAGGGACAGGCTCCTACGAGCAGTACTTC.

This chain joins TRBV5-4 and TRBJ2-3; the D gene is possibly TRBD1 (6 bases). V was shortened by 0 bases and J by 3 bases, with 11 bases between the two germline ends. Per germline, CDR1 SGHNT and CDR2 YYREEE (reference sequence). The CDR3 has 15 residues. CDR3 coding DNA: TGTGCCAGCAGCTTGGCAGGGGTTGCGACAGATACGCAGTATTTT. Amino acid sequence: CASSLAGVATDTQYF.

This clone was seen only once. This chain joins TRBV6-5 and TRBJ2-7; TRBD2 agrees at 13 bases. Germline assignment: CDR1 MNHEY and CDR2 SVGAGI. This CDR3 region has 14 residues. The V and J ends lost 5 bases and 11 bases, in that order; junction bases with no gene match: 9. In DNA, the CDR3 is TGTGCCAGCAGTAACGGACTAGCGGGGGACGGGAAGTACTTC. Its translation: CASSNGLAGDGKYF.

V is TRBV28 and J is TRBJ2-3; maybe TRBD2 (5 bases). With 2 bases removed from V and 9 bases from J, the gap between germline ends came to 15 bases. Germline V gene lookup returns CDR1 MDHEN and CDR2 SYDVKM. The CDR3 extends over 14 amino acids. For the CDR3, the DNA is TGTGCCAGCAGTTTAGGAGGCCCCTTGAGGACGCAGTATTTT. Translating it yields CASSLGGPLRTQYF.

This rearrangement joins TRBV11-1 to TRBJ2-7, with a possible D match to TRBD1 (5 bases). This CDR3 spans 14 amino acids. Germline V gene sequence: CDR1 SGHAT, CDR2 FQDESV (reference sequence). V dropped 5 bases and J dropped 0 bases, with 11 bases sitting between them. CDR3 region: CASSTKQVSYEQYF. The CDR3 DNA is TGTGCCAGCAGCACAAAACAGGTCTCCTACGAGCAGTACTTC. Full variable domain (outside the CDR3, taken from reference TRBV11-1 and TRBJ2-7): EAEVAQSPRYKITEKSQAVAFWCDPISGHATLYWYRQILGQGPELLVQFQDESVVDDSQLPKDRFSAERLKGVDSTLKIQPAELGDSAMYLCASSTKQVSYEQYFGPGTRLTVT.

The chain couples TRBV25-1 to TRBJ1-2, with D perhaps TRBD1 (6 bases). The V end lost 4 bases, the J end lost 3 bases, and 12 bases lay between the germline ends. The CDR3 length is 14 residues. Germline V gives CDR1 MGHDK, CDR2 SYGVNS. The CDR3 coding sequence is TGTGCCAGCAGTGCTCACAGGGACCACTATGGCTACACCTTC. The encoded protein is CASSAHRDHYGYTF.

The chain joins TRBV3-1 (or the pseudogene TRBV3-2) to TRBJ1-3; 8 bases fit TRBD1. CDR1 is LGHDT and CDR2 is YNNKEL in the germline V gene (reference sequence). The CDR3 has 16 residues. Trimming removed 4 bases from V and 8 bases from J; junction bases left unmatched: 13. The CDR3 nucleotides read TGTGCCAGCAGCCGAGCGACCCCGGACAGGGCGGACACCATATATTTT. Protein product: CASSRATPDRADTIYF.

This chain uses TRBV7-9 with TRBJ2-3; D perhaps matches TRBD2 (6 bases). CDR3 size: 14 residues. CDR1 and CDR2 (germline): SEHNR, FQNEAQ (reference sequence). V dropped 7 bases and J dropped 0 bases, with 11 bases sitting between them. The CDR3 is CASTGRGSTDTQYF. The CDR3 region has the DNA TGTGCCAGCACCGGACGGGGGAGCACAGATACGCAGTATTTT. The variable domain in full, completed from reference TRBV7-9 and TRBJ2-3, reads DTGVSQNPRHKITKRGQNVTFRCDPISEHNRLYWYRQTLGQGPEFLTYFQNEAQLEKSRLLSDRFSAERPKGSFSTLEIQRTEQGDSAMYLCASTGRGSTDTQYFGPGTRLTVL.

The chain has TRBV7-6 and TRBJ2-2; TRBD1 aligns across 9 bases. From germline, CDR1 is SGHVS and CDR2 FNYEAQ. J gave up 5 bases and V 11 bases, and 0 bases lay outside the gene matches. The CDR3 is 11 residues long. CDR3 protein: CAGQGTGELFF. The CDR3 DNA follows: TGTGCCGGACAGGGGACCGGGGAGCTGTTTTTT.

The CDR3 bases are TGTGCCAGCAGCTCGGGACAGGGGTTGGGGCATACGCAGTATTTT. This encodes CASSSGQGLGHTQYF. This chain joins TRBV11-3 and TRBJ2-3; 10 bases agree with TRBD1. CDR3 length: 15 amino acids. Germline lookup yields CDR1 SGHNT and CDR2 YENEEA. After removal of 4 bases from V and 7 bases from J, the junction contained 8 bases not matched to a gene.

The J gene is TRBJ2-5, the V gene TRBV5-6, with 9 bases fitting TRBD2. The germline CDR1 and CDR2 sequences are SGHDT and YYEEEE. V gave up 2 bases and J gave up 5 bases; unmatched junction bases: 10. The CDR3 is 16 amino acids. CDR3 in DNA: TGTGCCAGCAGCTTCGACCTAGCGGGGTTGGGGGAGACCCAGTACTTC. Its translation: CASSFDLAGLGETQYF. Supplemented by reference TRBV5-6 and TRBJ2-5, the full variable domain reads DAGVTQSPTHLIKTRGQQVTLRCSPKSGHDTVSWYQQALGQGPQFIFQYYEEEERQRGNFPDRFSGHQFPNYSSELNVNALLLGDSALYLCASSFDLAGLGETQYFGPGTRLLVL.

The chain employs TRBV6-2 or TRBV6-3 and TRBJ1-5; D not certain. V shed 4 bases and J shed 3 bases, with 13 bases lying between them. The CDR3 extends over 15 amino acids. The V gene's germline CDR1 is MNHEY and CDR2 SVGEGT. The CDR3 DNA is TGTGCCAGCAGTTCGAGGGTCCCTTCCAATCAGCCCCAGCATTTT. Protein sequence: CASSSRVPSNQPQHF.

The table lists this clone with a count of one. The rearrangement links TRBV13 to TRBJ2-1; 14 bases align to TRBD2. This CDR3 has 15 residues. Germline V gene sequence: CDR1 PRHDT, CDR2 FYEKMQ (reference sequence). V lost 4 bases, J lost 5 bases, and 1 base stayed unmatched. CDR3 sequence (DNA): TGTGCCAGCAGCTGGGGACTAGCGGGGGACAATGAGCAGTTCTTC. As protein: CASSWGLAGDNEQFF. The entire variable domain, with the rest obtained from reference TRBV13 and TRBJ2-1, is as follows: AAGVIQSPRHLIKEKRETATLKCYPIPRHDTVYWYQQGPGQDPQFLISFYEKMQSDKGSIPDRFSAQQFSDYHSELNMSSLELGDSALYFCASSWGLAGDNEQFFGPGTRLTVL.

This clone was counted a single time. This chain connects TRBV4-1 to TRBJ2-5, with TRBD1 identical over 8 bases. Germline CDR1 MGHRA, CDR2 YSYEKL. There are 14 residues in the CDR3. The V gene end was trimmed by 5 bases and the J gene end by 1 base; junction bases not matched to a gene: 3. The CDR3 loop reads CASSKGQGQETQYF. CDR3 bases: TGCGCCAGCAGCAAAGGACAGGGCCAAGAGACCCAGTACTTC.

The CDR3 here is CASSRPGAGHNEQFF. The CDR3 nucleotides read TGTGCCAGCAGCCGACCAGGGGCTGGGCACAATGAGCAGTTCTTC. The chain couples TRBV11-3 to TRBJ2-1; possibly TRBD1 for D (6 bases). The V gene lost 5 bases and the J gene lost 5 bases, with 16 bases spanning the gap. CDR1 SGHNT and CDR2 YENEEA come from the germline V gene. The CDR3 loop spans 15 amino acids.

The chain uses TRBV5-4 and TRBJ1-4; 10 bases are a match to TRBD1. Germline V gene sequence: CDR1 SGHNT, CDR2 YYREEE (reference sequence). The CDR3 is 16 amino acids. V dropped 4 bases and J dropped 7; count of bases not matched to a gene: 10. The CDR3 is CASSPPPTGGVEKLFF. The CDR3 DNA is TGTGCCAGCAGCCCCCCCCCGACAGGGGGCGTTGAAAAACTGTTTTTT.

CDR3 amino acids: CSASRTIQETQYF. For the CDR3, the DNA is TGCAGTGCTAGTCGGACTATTCAAGAGACCCAGTACTTC. The chain uses TRBV20-1 and TRBJ2-5, with D possibly being TRBD2 (6 bases). The V end lost 3 bases, the J end lost 2 bases, and 10 bases lay between the germline ends. The CDR3 extends over 13 amino acids. CDR1 and CDR2 from the germline V gene are DFQATT and SNEGSKA (reference sequence).

The CDR3 DNA sequence: TGTGCCAGCAGTTACCCCAGAGGGACAGGGATTGAGCAGTTCTTC. Translating gives CASSYPRGTGIEQFF. The J gene is TRBJ2-1, the V gene TRBV6-6; TRBD1 agrees at 9 bases. Germline lookup yields CDR1 MNHNY and CDR2 SVGAGI (reference sequence). With 2 bases clipped from V and 9 bases from J, the junction kept 8 bases outside the gene matches. The CDR3 extends over 15 amino acids.

The chain is built from TRBV30 and TRBJ1-6, with 8 bases matching TRBD1. The trim removed 3 bases at V and 14 bases at J, leaving 3 bases unmatched. Germline V gene lookup returns CDR1 GTSNPN and CDR2 SVGIG (reference sequence). This CDR3 spans 11 amino acids. The CDR3 bases are TGTGCCTGGAGGCAGGGGGCGTCCCTCCACTTT. Encoded protein: CAWRQGASLHF.

The chain links TRBV27 to TRBJ1-5; D uncertain. The V gene's germline CDR1 is MNHEY and CDR2 SMNVEV (reference sequence). Between the trimmed V and J ends, which lost 7 bases and 3 bases, there was a span of 10 bases. This CDR3 is built from 13 residues. CDR3 sequence reads: CASTTDFNQPQHF. The CDR3 coding sequence is TGTGCCAGCACCACGGACTTCAATCAGCCCCAGCATTTT.

This clone was detected once. The rearrangement links TRBV14 to TRBJ1-2; D call uncertain. Trimming removed 1 base from V and 7 bases from J, with 7 bases in between. The CDR3 runs 12 residues. Germline CDR1 reads SGHDN; CDR2 reads FVKESK. Written as DNA, the CDR3 is TGTGCCAGCAGCCAAGGGGCATTTGGCTACACCTTC. Protein: CASSQGAFGYTF.

V gene TRBV7-6 combines with J gene TRBJ2-5; 8 bases match TRBD2. Germline CDR1 and CDR2: SGHVS and FNYEAQ. The J segment lost 7 bases and the V segment lost 1 base, leaving 17 bases of the junction unmatched. This CDR3 is built from 18 residues. The CDR3 loop reads CASSLDWPSGPYGGTQYF. CDR3 nucleotides: TGTGCCAGCAGCTTAGATTGGCCTAGCGGGCCTTATGGGGGGACCCAGTACTTC.

The chain uses TRBV7-3 and TRBJ2-7, with a weak D call TRBD1 (6 bases). V was pared by 4 bases and J by 7 bases, with 14 bases between. The CDR3 runs 13 residues. In germline, CDR1 is SGHTA, CDR2 FQGTGA. CDR3 in amino acids: CASSSGFRGEQYF. In DNA, the CDR3 is TGTGCCAGCAGCTCCGGCTTCAGGGGAGAGCAGTACTTC.

The rearrangement links TRBV5-1 to TRBJ1-1; TRBD1 agrees at 7 bases. The ends lost 5 bases at V and 2 bases at J; junction bases unmatched: 6. The germline V gene has CDR1 SGHRS and CDR2 YFSETQ. The CDR3 length is 14 residues. CDR3 loop: CASRSDRSNTEAFF. For the CDR3, the DNA is TGCGCCAGCAGATCGGACAGGAGCAACACTGAAGCTTTCTTT.

This clone was detected only a few times. V and J are TRBV6-1 and TRBJ1-6; no reliable D call. The CDR3 runs 14 residues. V dropped 3 bases and J dropped 14 bases, with 17 bases sitting between them. The germline CDR1 and CDR2 sequences are MNHNS and SASEGT. CDR3 coding DNA: TGTGCCAGCAGTGACGAGAGAGTCCTTGCGTCCCTCCACTTT. It translates to CASSDERVLASLHF.

This chain joins TRBV5-4 and TRBJ2-2; 7 nucleotides match TRBD1. Germline V lookup: CDR1 SGHNT, CDR2 YYREEE (reference sequence). The V gene end was trimmed by 5 bases and the J gene end by 6 bases; junction bases not matched to a gene: 7. This CDR3 comprises 14 residues. As DNA, the CDR3 is TGTGCCAGCAGGATTGAGGGGGCGGCCGGGGAGCTGTTTTTT. This translates into CASRIEGAAGELFF.

CDR3 in DNA: TGTGCCAGTAGTATAGGCGGACAGTACAATGAGCAGTTCTTC. Encoded protein: CASSIGGQYNEQFF. The J gene is TRBJ2-1, the V gene TRBV19; D is possibly TRBD1 (6 bases). Trimming removed 1 base at V and 4 bases at J, with 8 bases between. The CDR3 covers 14 residues. Germline V lookup: CDR1 LNHDA, CDR2 SQIVND (reference sequence).